The present T cell receptor (beta chain) was sequenced within a study of control samples from healthy donors and cancer patients. The protocol was immunoSEQ multiplex PCR, while the TCRdb copy is restricted to in-frame clones and leaves out a portion. The profile shows fewer than 200,000 clones, approximately 86% of them singletons. The V and J ends lost 7 bases and 2 bases, in that order; junction bases with no gene match: 2. The CDR3 covers 14 residues. CDR1 LNHDA and CDR2 SQIVND come from the germline V gene (reference sequence). The chain uses TRBV19 and TRBJ2-3; 11 bases are shared with TRBD2. Sequencing was performed on blood. The receptor was derived from a woman aged 30 to 39 in good health. In nucleotides, the CDR3 is TGTGCCAGTAATAGCGGGGGGGTCACAGATACGCAGTATTTT. Amino acids: CASNSGGVTDTQYF.